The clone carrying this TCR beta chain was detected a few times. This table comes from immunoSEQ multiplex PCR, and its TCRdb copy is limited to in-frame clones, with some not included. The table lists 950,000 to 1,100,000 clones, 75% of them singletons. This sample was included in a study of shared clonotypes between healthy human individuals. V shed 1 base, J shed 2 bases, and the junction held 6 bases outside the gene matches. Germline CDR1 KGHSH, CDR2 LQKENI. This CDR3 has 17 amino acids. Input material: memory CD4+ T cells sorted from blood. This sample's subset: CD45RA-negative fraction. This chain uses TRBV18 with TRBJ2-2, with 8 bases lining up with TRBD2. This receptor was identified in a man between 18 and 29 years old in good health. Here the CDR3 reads CASSPQGLDLNTGELFF. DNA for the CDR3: TGTGCCAGCTCACCACAGGGACTAGATCTCAACACCGGGGAGCTGTTTTTT.